These T cell receptor beta chains were read from a single sample in a study of T cell repertoires and HLA-DP antigens. Generated by immunoSEQ multiplex PCR, the TCRdb table keeps only in-frame clones and is missing some. The data show over 100,000 clones, 80% to 95% seen once. These TCRs' antigens remain unknown. The sequenced sample consisted of CD4+ T cells from PBMCs. The receptors derive from a woman between 18 and 29 years old in good health and CMV-seronegative. CDR3s include the opening cysteine and the closing phenylalanine or tryptophan. D genes are given only for firm matches. Expanded clones are given a class, and other clones once, few, many or no size at all.

V gene: TRBV6-5
CDR3 length: 15
clone size: NA
D gene: TRBD2
J gene: TRBJ2-3
CDR3 protein: CASSYSGLAGDTQYF
CDR3 DNA: TGTGCCAGCAGTTACTCAGGACTAGCGGGAGATACGCAGTATTTT

V gene: TRBV28
CDR3 length: 18
clone size: NA
D gene: TRBD2
J gene: TRBJ2-6
CDR3 protein: CASSFLRGGSSGANVLTF
CDR3 DNA: TGTGCCAGCAGTTTTCTCCGGGGGGGTAGCTCTGGGGCCAACGTCCTGACTTTC

V gene: TRBV2
CDR3 length: 11
clone size: NA
D gene: NA
J gene: TRBJ2-5
CDR3 protein: CASSEQETQYF
CDR3 DNA: TGTGCCAGCAGTGAACAAGAGACCCAGTACTTC

V gene: TRBV27
CDR3 length: 18
clone size: NA
D gene: NA
J gene: TRBJ2-3
CDR3 protein: CASSLAIKTGYIADTQYF
CDR3 DNA: TGTGCCAGCAGTTTAGCGATCAAAACAGGGTATATCGCAGATACGCAGTATTTT

V gene: TRBV28
CDR3 length: 15
clone size: NA
D gene: NA
J gene: TRBJ2-7
CDR3 protein: CASSFLRPAGYEQYF
CDR3 DNA: TGTGCCAGCAGTTTTTTGAGACCAGCCGGCTACGAGCAGTACTTC

V gene: TRBV7-2
CDR3 length: 13
clone size: NA
D gene: NA
J gene: TRBJ2-1
CDR3 protein: CASSSYRVNEQFF
CDR3 DNA: TGTGCCAGCAGCTCCTACAGGGTGAATGAGCAGTTCTTC

V gene: TRBV19
CDR3 length: 16
clone size: NA
D gene: NA
J gene: TRBJ2-5
CDR3 protein: CASSIRDNWYQETQYF
CDR3 DNA: TGTGCCAGTAGTATCCGGGACAACTGGTACCAAGAGACCCAGTACTTC

V gene: TRBV28
CDR3 length: 15
clone size: NA
D gene: TRBD2
J gene: TRBJ2-1
CDR3 protein: CASSLGSGRANEQFF
CDR3 DNA: TGTGCCAGCAGTTTAGGTAGCGGGAGGGCCAATGAGCAGTTCTTC

V gene: TRBV19
CDR3 length: 16
clone size: NA
D gene: TRBD1
J gene: TRBJ2-3
CDR3 protein: CASTTWDRGSTDTQYF
CDR3 DNA: TGTGCCAGTACCACGTGGGACAGGGGGAGCACAGATACGCAGTATTTT

V gene: TRBV18
CDR3 length: 15
clone size: NA
D gene: TRBD1
J gene: TRBJ2-5
CDR3 protein: CASSPPARGRETQYF
CDR3 DNA: TGTGCCAGCTCACCACCGGCCAGGGGGCGAGAGACCCAGTACTTC

V gene: TRBV5-1
CDR3 length: 14
clone size: NA
D gene: NA
J gene: TRBJ2-4
CDR3 protein: CASSLRIAKNIQYF
CDR3 DNA: TGCGCCAGCAGCTTACGTATAGCCAAAAACATTCAGTACTTC

V gene: TRBV5-6
CDR3 length: 13
clone size: NA
D gene: NA
J gene: TRBJ2-3
CDR3 protein: CASSLVSTDTQYF
CDR3 DNA: TGTGCCAGCAGCTTGGTTAGCACAGATACGCAGTATTTT

V gene: TRBV27
CDR3 length: 20
clone size: NA
D gene: TRBD2
J gene: TRBJ2-1
CDR3 protein: CASSFPARTSGRSSYNEQFF
CDR3 DNA: TGTGCCAGCAGTTTCCCAGCCCGGACTAGCGGGAGGAGCTCCTACAATGAGCAGTTCTTC

V gene: TRBV5-1
CDR3 length: 15
clone size: NA
D gene: TRBD1
J gene: TRBJ2-1
CDR3 protein: CASSLGQGPLSEQFF
CDR3 DNA: TGCGCCAGCAGCTTGGGACAGGGACCTTTAAGTGAGCAGTTCTTC

V gene: TRBV28
CDR3 length: 14
clone size: NA
D gene: NA
J gene: TRBJ2-6
CDR3 protein: CASKRLSGANVLTF
CDR3 DNA: TGTGCCAGCAAACGACTCTCTGGGGCCAACGTCCTGACTTTC

V gene: TRBV19
CDR3 length: 17
clone size: NA
D gene: TRBD1
J gene: TRBJ1-5
CDR3 protein: CASSIEGQGGYNQPQHF
CDR3 DNA: TGTGCCAGTAGTATAGAGGGACAGGGGGGGTACAATCAGCCCCAGCATTTT

V gene: TRBV7-9
CDR3 length: 16
clone size: NA
D gene: NA
J gene: TRBJ1-2
CDR3 protein: CASSLTEGFLGIGYTF
CDR3 DNA: TGTGCCAGCAGTTTAACGGAAGGGTTTTTAGGAATTGGCTACACCTTC

V gene: TRBV28
CDR3 length: 13
clone size: NA
D gene: TRBD1
J gene: TRBJ1-1
CDR3 protein: CASSSMDRAEAFF
CDR3 DNA: TGTGCCAGCAGTTCAATGGACAGGGCGGAAGCTTTCTTT

V gene: TRBV4-1
CDR3 length: 15
clone size: NA
D gene: NA
J gene: TRBJ1-5
CDR3 protein: CASSQEGYSNQPQHF
CDR3 DNA: TGCGCCAGCAGCCAAGAGGGATATAGCAATCAGCCCCAGCATTTT

V gene: TRBV28
CDR3 length: 17
clone size: NA
D gene: TRBD1
J gene: TRBJ1-2
CDR3 protein: CASRAGGAIPFGYGYTF
CDR3 DNA: TGTGCCAGCAGGGCAGGGGGCGCAATCCCCTTTGGCTATGGCTACACCTTC

V gene: TRBV2
CDR3 length: 17
clone size: NA
D gene: NA
J gene: TRBJ2-6
CDR3 protein: CASRKMNKLSGANVLTF
CDR3 DNA: TGTGCCAGCAGGAAAATGAATAAACTATCTGGGGCCAACGTCCTGACTTTC

V gene: TRBV27
CDR3 length: 19
clone size: NA
D gene: NA
J gene: TRBJ1-5
CDR3 protein: CASSLFGTSGLYSNQPQHF
CDR3 DNA: TGTGCCAGCAGTTTATTTGGGACATCGGGCCTCTATAGCAATCAGCCCCAGCATTTT

V gene: TRBV4-2
CDR3 length: 13
clone size: NA
D gene: NA
J gene: TRBJ1-6
CDR3 protein: CASSQIRDSPLHF
CDR3 DNA: TGTGCCAGCAGCCAAATTAGGGATTCACCCCTCCACTTT

V gene: TRBV7-2
CDR3 length: 15
clone size: NA
D gene: TRBD2
J gene: TRBJ2-4
CDR3 protein: CASTLTSGAKNIQYF
CDR3 DNA: TGTGCCAGCACCCTGACTAGCGGAGCCAAAAACATTCAGTACTTC

V gene: TRBV4-2
CDR3 length: 15
clone size: NA
D gene: NA
J gene: TRBJ2-5
CDR3 protein: CASSQEGSSQETQYF
CDR3 DNA: TGTGCCAGCAGCCAAGAAGGTAGCAGCCAAGAGACCCAGTACTTC

V gene: TRBV27
CDR3 length: 14
clone size: NA
D gene: NA
J gene: TRBJ2-3
CDR3 protein: CASSGGRGTDTQYF
CDR3 DNA: TGTGCCAGCAGCGGGGGCAGGGGGACAGATACGCAGTATTTT

V gene: TRBV10-2
CDR3 length: 16
clone size: NA
D gene: TRBD2
J gene: TRBJ2-1
CDR3 protein: CASKPSGTITGNEQFF
CDR3 DNA: TGCGCCAGCAAGCCTAGCGGAACGATTACGGGGAATGAGCAGTTCTTC

V gene: TRBV10-3
CDR3 length: 17
clone size: NA
D gene: TRBD2
J gene: TRBJ2-2
CDR3 protein: CAITDSGGHRNTGELFF
CDR3 DNA: TGTGCCATCACAGATAGCGGGGGTCACAGGAACACCGGGGAGCTGTTTTTT

V gene: TRBV4-3
CDR3 length: 17
clone size: NA
D gene: TRBD1
J gene: TRBJ2-3
CDR3 protein: CASSQEAGQGSTDTQYF
CDR3 DNA: TGCGCCAGCAGCCAAGAGGCAGGACAGGGGAGCACAGATACGCAGTATTTT

V gene: TRBV7-2
CDR3 length: 12
clone size: NA
D gene: NA
J gene: TRBJ1-2
CDR3 protein: CASSLIGGGYTF
CDR3 DNA: TGTGCCAGCAGCTTAATAGGGGGTGGCTACACCTTC

V gene: TRBV7-8
CDR3 length: 16
clone size: NA
D gene: TRBD1
J gene: TRBJ1-4
CDR3 protein: CASSNEWGQGQEKLFF
CDR3 DNA: TGTGCCAGCAGCAACGAATGGGGACAGGGGCAGGAAAAACTGTTTTTT

V gene: TRBV5-1
CDR3 length: 14
clone size: NA
D gene: TRBD1
J gene: TRBJ2-1
CDR3 protein: CASSLTRTGNEQFF
CDR3 DNA: TGCGCCAGCAGCTTGACCCGGACAGGGAATGAGCAGTTCTTC

V gene: TRBV28
CDR3 length: 14
clone size: few
D gene: TRBD1
J gene: TRBJ1-1
CDR3 protein: CASSSTGLNTEAFF
CDR3 DNA: TGTGCCAGCAGTTCGACAGGGCTGAACACTGAAGCTTTCTTT

V gene: TRBV6-4
CDR3 length: 14
clone size: NA
D gene: NA
J gene: TRBJ1-1
CDR3 protein: CASSIEQGNTEAFF
CDR3 DNA: TGTGCCAGCTCCATAGAACAGGGGAACACTGAAGCTTTCTTT